This T cell receptor beta chain was recovered during a study of blood T cell repertoires in COVID-19. Study context: PBMCs, B-cell-depleted T cells, or T cells provided the cDNA or gDNA that made up the material.

The protocol was immunoSEQ multiplex PCR, while the TCRdb copy is restricted to in-frame clones and leaves out a portion. The data show 400,000 to 500,000 clones, more than 75% seen once. Germline-derived CDR1 and CDR2 are SGHKS and YYEKEE (reference sequence). V shed 2 bases and J shed 0 bases, with 9 bases lying between them. CDR3 length: 14 residues. The participants were between roughly 18 and 100 years old and came from 24 US areas. Cohorts were assigned according to the clinical history that participants reported. Cohort 3 recovered donors had two negative PCRs, clearance, or symptom resolution.

Material for sequencing was PBMCs or T cells enriched from blood (not recorded which). The source of this sequence is a woman in her thirties or forties who had recovered from COVID-19. The J gene is TRBJ2-7, the V gene TRBV5-5; no firm D call. The CDR3 region is CASSLDIPSYEQYF. The CDR3 DNA reads as TGTGCCAGCAGCTTAGACATTCCCTCCTACGAGCAGTACTTC.